This entry describes one TCR beta chain. This specimen comes from a study of shared clonotypes between healthy human individuals. Sorted-subset replicate PCR reactions contained roughly 190 ng DNA, corresponding to tens of thousands of T cell genomes. Method: immunoSEQ multiplex PCR; TCRdb's copy keeps in-frame clones and lacks some. The sample lists around 1.4 million clones, approximately 98.5% occurring once. CDR1 is SGHTA, CDR2 FQGTGA, per germline. CDR3 size: 15 residues. Between the trimmed V and J ends, which lost 1 base and 0 bases, there was a span of 9 bases. Sequences were obtained from naive CD4+ T cells sorted from blood. Noted subset: CD45RA+ positively selected. The source of this sequence is a man aged 25-40 years in good health. The chain employs TRBV7-3 and TRBJ2-5, with D hard to call. The CDR3 region has the DNA TGTGCCAGCAGCTTAAACGGAGAGTACCAAGAGACCCAGTACTTC. Translation gives CASSLNGEYQETQYF.